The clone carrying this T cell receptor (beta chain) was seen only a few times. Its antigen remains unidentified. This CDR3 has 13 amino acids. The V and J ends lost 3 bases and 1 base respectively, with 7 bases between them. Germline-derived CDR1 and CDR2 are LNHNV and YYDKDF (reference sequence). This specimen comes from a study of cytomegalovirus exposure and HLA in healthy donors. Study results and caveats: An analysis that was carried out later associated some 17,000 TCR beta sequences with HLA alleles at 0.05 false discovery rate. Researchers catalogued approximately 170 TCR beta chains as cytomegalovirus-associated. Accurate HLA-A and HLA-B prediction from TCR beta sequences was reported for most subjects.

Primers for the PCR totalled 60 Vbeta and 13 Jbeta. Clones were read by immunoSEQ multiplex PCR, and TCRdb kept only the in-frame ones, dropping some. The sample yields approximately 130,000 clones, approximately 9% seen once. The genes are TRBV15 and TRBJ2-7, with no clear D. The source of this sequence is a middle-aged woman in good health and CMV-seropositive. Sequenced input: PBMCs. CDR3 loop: CATSRVVSYEQYF. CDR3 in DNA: TGTGCCACCAGCAGGGTAGTATCCTACGAGCAGTACTTC.